This is a list of T cell receptor beta chains from one sample in a study of cytomegalovirus exposure and HLA in healthy donors. Profiling relied on immunoSEQ multiplex PCR, and the TCRdb table lists in-frame clones only, not all of them. This sample yields roughly 75,000 clones, of which around 94% are seen a single time; roughly 2% belongs to the top ten. Source material: PBMCs. The origin of the receptors is a woman aged 18-29 years in good health and CMV-seronegative. The CDR3 runs from the conserved cysteine through the conserved F or W. Fields, in order: V gene, J gene, CDR3 protein.

V: TRBV6-6; J: TRBJ1-1; CDR3: CASSRTGYITEAFF
V: TRBV27; J: TRBJ1-6; CDR3: CASSLSQGWYSPLHF
V: TRBV6-5; J: TRBJ2-2; CDR3: CASSYYRTSGGELFF
V: TRBV30; J: TRBJ1-3; CDR3: CAWSARGNTIYF
V: TRBV2; J: TRBJ2-7; CDR3: CASSMERGYEQYF
V: TRBV9; J: TRBJ2-3; CDR3: CASSPGLDKTDTQYF
V: TRBV7-2; J: TRBJ1-4; CDR3: CASSLTGATNEKLFF
V: TRBV7-2; J: TRBJ1-2; CDR3: CASSPPGGGPQGYTF
V: TRBV29-1; J: TRBJ2-5; CDR3: CSVEPLNQETQYF
V: TRBV7-6; J: TRBJ2-1; CDR3: CASSLVRAAGGSHNEQFF
V: TRBV6-5; J: TRBJ2-3; CDR3: CASSYSVLPDTQYF
V: TRBV5-8; J: TRBJ2-7; CDR3: CASSWGHRDTREQYF
V: TRBV27; J: TRBJ2-7; CDR3: CASSRGLAGTYEQYF
V: TRBV19; J: TRBJ1-5; CDR3: CASCTGINQPQHF
V: TRBV5-1; J: TRBJ2-4; CDR3: CASSLAGREGNIQYF
V: TRBV19; J: TRBJ2-3; CDR3: CASSAGTFDTDTQYF
V: TRBV10-2; J: TRBJ2-1; CDR3: CASGTRENEQFF
V: TRBV6-4; J: TRBJ1-1; CDR3: CASRGQGNHEAFF
V: TRBV6-1; J: TRBJ1-5; CDR3: CASSDETGYVGNQPQHF
V: TRBV11-2; J: TRBJ2-5; CDR3: CASSLGVAGFETQYF
V: TRBV6-1; J: TRBJ2-7; CDR3: CASSENPGSYEQYF
V: TRBV30; J: TRBJ1-2; CDR3: CAWSVRTAFFGYTF
V: TRBV6-1; J: TRBJ1-2; CDR3: CASSESGGGQGYTF
V: TRBV7-8; J: TRBJ2-7; CDR3: CASSGDFSYEQYF
V: TRBV27; J: TRBJ2-3; CDR3: CASSSLGERDTQYF
V: TRBV6-1; J: TRBJ2-7; CDR3: CASSLGQGTYEQYF
V: TRBV6-4; J: TRBJ2-1; CDR3: CASSDKGYNEQFF
V: TRBV7-9; J: TRBJ2-4; CDR3: CASSLEVRGWAKNIQYF
V: TRBV11-2; J: TRBJ1-6; CDR3: CASSLGSGGNSPLHF
V: TRBV6-1; J: TRBJ2-7; CDR3: CASRAPGTGAYEQYF
V: TRBV29-1; J: TRBJ2-7; CDR3: CSVERPTSGETYEQYF
V: TRBV2; J: TRBJ2-5; CDR3: CASRGIDRGETQYF
V: TRBV5-1; J: TRBJ2-7; CDR3: CASKLSADQINEQYF
V: TRBV9; J: TRBJ2-1; CDR3: CASSVDSGSYNEQFF
V: TRBV14; J: TRBJ1-1; CDR3: CASSQENGLGAEAFF
V: TRBV5-4; J: TRBJ1-2; CDR3: CASSLGLTYGYTF
V: TRBV6-5; J: TRBJ1-4; CDR3: CASSQRGGEKLFF
V: TRBV27; J: TRBJ2-7; CDR3: CASRQLAGAAYEQYF
V: TRBV6-1; J: TRBJ2-1; CDR3: CASSVPGTSDYNEQFF
V: TRBV7-8; J: TRBJ2-3; CDR3: CASSLVLNTDTQYF
V: TRBV7-3; J: TRBJ2-3; CDR3: CASSLNGGPTDTQYF
V: TRBV19; J: TRBJ2-3; CDR3: CASSRLSGGLGFGDTQYF
V: TRBV30; J: TRBJ2-5; CDR3: CAWGNRGRTQETQYF
V: TRBV6-4; J: TRBJ2-6; CDR3: CASSDSSLADGANVLTF
V: TRBV9; J: TRBJ2-6; CDR3: CACSGAARDSGANVLTF
V: TRBV7-2; J: TRBJ1-3; CDR3: CASSLWTGGAGNTIYF
V: TRBV7-2; J: TRBJ1-2; CDR3: CASSSRVTYGYTF
V: TRBV7-9; J: TRBJ2-1; CDR3: CASSLVGSYNEQFF